This T cell receptor (beta chain) was identified during a study of shared T cell receptors in the human thymus. The CDR3 has 12 amino acids. Germline-derived CDR1 and CDR2 are SSHAT and FNYEAQ (reference sequence). Trimming removed 4 bases at V and 4 bases at J, with 8 bases between. Sequencing was performed with immunoSEQ multiplex PCR; in TCRdb, only in-frame clones are kept and a portion is missing. The sample records a few hundred thousand clones, 95% being singletons. Sequencing was done on a sample of thymocytes. This chain joins TRBV7-7 and TRBJ2-7, with D uncertain. The receptor was isolated from a human donor. CDR3 sequence (DNA): TGTGCCAGCAGCTCGGTTGGATACGAGCAGTACTTC. It translates to CASSSVGYEQYF.